This T cell receptor (beta chain) was retrieved from a study of T cell repertoires in cytomegalovirus infection (dated by TCRdb to between 2017 and 2020). With regard to the full study: Alongside well-studied HLA-B-restricted epitopes, the peptide stimulations were aimed at recently identified HLA-C-restricted CMV epitopes, whose presentation resists viral immunomodulation. Donor HLA type was relevant to the analysis, because carriage of CMV infection together with the matching HLA type was indicated by public TCR beta signatures.

Sequenced on an Illumina HiSeq 1500. TCRdb took the public reads, trimmed them with fastp at Q25, ran MiXCR for clone calling and kept in-frame beta chains. Rows are combined by CDR3 protein, so each entry shows the most common genes and DNA. A total of some 800,000 distinct CDR3 sequences appear in this sample, less than 35% of them only once. Jointly, the top ten make up around 11% of the sample. Trimming accounts for 5 bases at V and 0 bases at J, while the number of junction bases matched to no gene is 4. The CDR3 runs 16 residues from the cysteine to the phenylalanine. CDR3 DNA only is kept here, 48 bases in frame from base 1. Reading the germline V gene gives CDR1 SGHVS and CDR2 FQNEAQ. What the treatment or condition label conveys for this sample: in vitro stimulation with specific CMV peptide epitopes to enrich CMV-specific T cells. This clonotype was counted at least ten times. Its antigen is not yet known. Base qualities are not provided; no much larger clone lies one nucleotide away.

The investigation overall reported the following: In both this cohort and an independent cohort of 350 to 400 donors, the cumulative frequency of public TCR beta family members distinguished carriers of CMV infection plus the relevant HLA type. The ex vivo response was dominated by HLA-C-restricted CMV-specific TCR beta clonotypes, and the single most frequent clonotype in two of eight donors was supplied by these HLA-C-restricted clonotypes.

The sequence is built from TRBV7-8 and TRBJ2-3, and 11 junction bases match TRBD2. The source of this sequence is a human donor in good health (CMV status not recorded). Some clones in this sample may be carry-over from other donors' samples. This material consisted of cultured CD8+ T cells from PBMCs, taken from culture after CMV antigen stimulation. This receptor carries the CDR3 CASSPRTSGSTDTQYF. The nucleotide sequence is TGTGCCAGCAGCCCCCGGACTAGCGGGAGCACAGATACGCAGTATTTT.